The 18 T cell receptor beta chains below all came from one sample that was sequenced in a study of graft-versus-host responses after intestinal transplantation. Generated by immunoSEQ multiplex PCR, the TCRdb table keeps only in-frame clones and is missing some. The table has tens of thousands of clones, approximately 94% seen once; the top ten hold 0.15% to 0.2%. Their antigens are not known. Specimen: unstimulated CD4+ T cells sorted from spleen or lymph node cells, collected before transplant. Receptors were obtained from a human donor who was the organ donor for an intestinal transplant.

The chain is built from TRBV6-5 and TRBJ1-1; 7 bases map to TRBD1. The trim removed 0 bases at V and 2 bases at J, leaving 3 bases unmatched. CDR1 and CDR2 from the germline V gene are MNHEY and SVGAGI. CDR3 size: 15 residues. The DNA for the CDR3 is TGTGCCAGCAGTTACTCAGGGACAGCCAACACTGAAGCTTTCTTT. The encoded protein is CASSYSGTANTEAFF.

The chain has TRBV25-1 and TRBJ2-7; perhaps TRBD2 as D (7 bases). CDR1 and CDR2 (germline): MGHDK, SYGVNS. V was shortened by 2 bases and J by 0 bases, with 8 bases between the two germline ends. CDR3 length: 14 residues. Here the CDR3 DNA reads TGTGCCAGCAGTGAAGCGGGGGCCTCCTACGAGCAGTACTTC. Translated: CASSEAGASYEQYF.

CDR3 sequence reads: CASSVGQGYQPQHF. Here the CDR3 DNA reads TGTGCCAGCAGCGTAGGACAGGGGTATCAGCCCCAGCATTTT. V and J are TRBV9 and TRBJ1-5; 8 bases are shared with TRBD1. There are 14 residues in the CDR3. With 0 bases clipped from V and 5 bases from J, the junction kept 1 base outside the gene matches. The germline V gene encodes CDR1 SGDLS and CDR2 YYNGEE.

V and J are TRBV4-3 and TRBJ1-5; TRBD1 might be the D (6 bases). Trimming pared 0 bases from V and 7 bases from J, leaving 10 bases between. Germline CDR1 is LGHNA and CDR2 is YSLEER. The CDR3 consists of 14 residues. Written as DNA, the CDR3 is TGCGCCAGCAGCCAAGAGGGGGACACCCAGCCCCAGCATTTT. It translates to CASSQEGDTQPQHF.

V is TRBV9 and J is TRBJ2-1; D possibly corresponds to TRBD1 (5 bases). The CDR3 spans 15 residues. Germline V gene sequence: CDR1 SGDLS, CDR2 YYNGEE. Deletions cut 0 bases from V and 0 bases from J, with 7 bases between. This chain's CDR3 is CASSVGDSSYNEQFF. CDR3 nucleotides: TGTGCCAGCAGCGTAGGAGACAGCTCCTACAATGAGCAGTTCTTC.

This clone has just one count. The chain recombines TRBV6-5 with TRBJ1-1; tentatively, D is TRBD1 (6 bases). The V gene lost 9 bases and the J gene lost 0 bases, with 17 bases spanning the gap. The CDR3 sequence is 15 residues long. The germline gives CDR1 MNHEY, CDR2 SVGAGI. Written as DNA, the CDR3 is TGTGCCAGTTTGCCACAGGGCGGATTGAACACTGAAGCTTTCTTT. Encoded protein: CASLPQGGLNTEAFF.

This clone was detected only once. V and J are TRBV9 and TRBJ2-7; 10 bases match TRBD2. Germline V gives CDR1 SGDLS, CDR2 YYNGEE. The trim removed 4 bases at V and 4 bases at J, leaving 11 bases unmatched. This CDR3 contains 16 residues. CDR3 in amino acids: CASSKKSSGGTYEQYF. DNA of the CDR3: TGTGCCAGCAGCAAGAAGTCTAGCGGGGGTACTTACGAGCAGTACTTC.

In DNA, the CDR3 is TGTGCCAGCAAAGTACTAGCGGGGGGGACCTACGAGCAGTACTTC. Translating it yields CASKVLAGGTYEQYF. The chain uses TRBV27 and TRBJ2-7, with 13 bases identical to TRBD2. There are 15 residues in the CDR3. CDR1 and CDR2 from the germline V gene are MNHEY and SMNVEV (reference sequence). Unmatched junction bases numbered 5, after V lost 7 bases and J lost 2 bases.

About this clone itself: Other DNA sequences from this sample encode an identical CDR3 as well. The CDR3: CASSSDRNTEAFF. CDR3 bases: TGTGCCAGCAGTTCCGACAGAAACACTGAAGCTTTCTTT. V usage is TRBV7-3 and J usage is TRBJ1-1; TRBD1 might be the D (5 bases). The V end was cut by 6 bases, the J end by 2 bases, with 10 bases between. The CDR3 contains 13 residues. In germline, CDR1 is SGHTA, CDR2 FQGTGA.

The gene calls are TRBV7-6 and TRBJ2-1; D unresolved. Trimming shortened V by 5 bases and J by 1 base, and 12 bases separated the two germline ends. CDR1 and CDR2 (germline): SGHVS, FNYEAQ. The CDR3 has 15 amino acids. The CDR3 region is CASSQRKKSYNEQFF. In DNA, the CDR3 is TGTGCCAGCAGCCAACGGAAAAAGTCCTACAATGAGCAGTTCTTC.

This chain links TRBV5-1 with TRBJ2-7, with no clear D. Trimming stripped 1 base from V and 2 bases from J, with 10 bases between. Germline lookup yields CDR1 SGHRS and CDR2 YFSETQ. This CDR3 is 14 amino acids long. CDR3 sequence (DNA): TGCGCCAGCAGCTTGCAAACAGAAACCTACGAGCAGTACTTC. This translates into CASSLQTETYEQYF.

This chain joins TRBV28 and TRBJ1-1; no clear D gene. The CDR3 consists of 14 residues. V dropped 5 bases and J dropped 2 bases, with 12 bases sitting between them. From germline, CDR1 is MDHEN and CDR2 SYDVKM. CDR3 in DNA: TGTGCCAGCAGTCCGACTCAACCAAACACTGAAGCTTTCTTT. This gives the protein CASSPTQPNTEAFF. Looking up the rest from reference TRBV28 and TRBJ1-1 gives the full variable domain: DVKVTQSSRYLVKRTGEKVFLECVQDMDHENMFWYRQDPGLGLRLIYFSYDVKMKEKGDIPEGYSVSREKKERFSLILESASTNQTSMYLCASSPTQPNTEAFFGQGTRLTVV.

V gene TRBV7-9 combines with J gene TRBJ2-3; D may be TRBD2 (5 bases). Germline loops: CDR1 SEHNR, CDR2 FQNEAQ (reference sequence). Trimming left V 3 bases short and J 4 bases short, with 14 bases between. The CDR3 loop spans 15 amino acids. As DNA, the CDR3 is TGTGCCAGCAGCTTCGCTTTAGAGGGTGCAGATACGCAGTATTTT. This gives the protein CASSFALEGADTQYF.

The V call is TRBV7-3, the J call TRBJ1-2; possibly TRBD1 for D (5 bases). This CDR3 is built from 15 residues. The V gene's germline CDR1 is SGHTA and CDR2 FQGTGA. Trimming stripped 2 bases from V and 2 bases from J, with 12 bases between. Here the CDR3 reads CASSLEAGTNYGYTF. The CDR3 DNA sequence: TGTGCCAGCAGCTTAGAAGCGGGGACGAACTATGGCTACACCTTC.

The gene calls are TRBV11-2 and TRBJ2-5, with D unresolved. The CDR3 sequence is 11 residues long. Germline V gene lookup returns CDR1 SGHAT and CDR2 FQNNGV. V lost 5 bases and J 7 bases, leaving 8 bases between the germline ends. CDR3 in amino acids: CASSGPRTQYF. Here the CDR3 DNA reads TGTGCCAGCAGCGGCCCGAGGACCCAGTACTTC.

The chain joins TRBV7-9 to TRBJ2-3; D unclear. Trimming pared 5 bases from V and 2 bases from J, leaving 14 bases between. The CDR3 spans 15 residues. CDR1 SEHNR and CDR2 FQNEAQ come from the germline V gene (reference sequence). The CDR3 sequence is CASSLLVPATDTQYF. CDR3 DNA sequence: TGTGCCAGCAGCCTCCTAGTTCCTGCCACAGATACGCAGTATTTT.

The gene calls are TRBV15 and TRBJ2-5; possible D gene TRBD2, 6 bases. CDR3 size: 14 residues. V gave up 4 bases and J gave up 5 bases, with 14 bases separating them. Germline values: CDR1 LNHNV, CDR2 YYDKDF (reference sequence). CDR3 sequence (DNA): TGTGCCACCAGCAAATCTGCGGGGAGCGAGACCCAGTACTTC. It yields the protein CATSKSAGSETQYF.

CDR3 amino acids: CSVGVNYGYTF. CDR3 nucleotide sequence: TGCAGCGTTGGGGTAAACTATGGCTACACCTTC. The rearrangement uses TRBV29-1 and TRBJ1-2; D unclear. Germline V gene lookup returns CDR1 SQVTM and CDR2 ANQGSEA. Trimming cost V 4 bases and J 2 bases, with 5 bases left between them. The length of the CDR3 is 11 residues.